Presented here are 10 T cell receptor beta chains from one specimen sequenced in a study of cytomegalovirus exposure and HLA in healthy donors. The PCR contained 60 Vbeta and 13 Jbeta primers. Sequencing was performed with immunoSEQ multiplex PCR; in TCRdb, only in-frame clones are kept and a portion is missing. The sample shows under 150,000 clones, just over 70% of them seen only once. Sequencing used PBMCs. All receptors derive from an older woman in good health and CMV-seropositive.

The chain carries TRBV5-1 and TRBJ1-2; 9 nucleotides line up with TRBD1. J gave up 2 bases and V 2 bases, and 7 bases lay outside the gene matches. CDR1 SGHRS and CDR2 YFSETQ come from the germline V gene. The CDR3 is made up of 16 amino acids. The CDR3 DNA is TGCGCCAGCAGCTTTGTACAGGGGGCGCTGAACTATGGCTACACCTTC. Translated, it gives CASSFVQGALNYGYTF.

This sequence joins TRBV7-9 and TRBJ1-2, with TRBD1 as a possible D gene (6 bases). Trimming removed 5 bases at V and 6 bases at J, with 13 bases between. Germline V lookup: CDR1 SEHNR, CDR2 FQNEAQ (reference sequence). The CDR3 covers 13 residues. Here the CDR3 reads CASSRGGRDGYTF. DNA for the CDR3: TGTGCCAGCAGCCGAGGGGGTAGGGATGGCTACACCTTC.

This chain uses TRBV5-1 with TRBJ2-3; TRBD2 matches 10 bases. The CDR3 sequence is 16 residues long. Germline values: CDR1 SGHRS, CDR2 YFSETQ. After removal of 2 bases from V and 0 bases from J, the junction contained 3 bases not matched to a gene. The DNA of the CDR3 is TGCGCCAGCAGCTTTGGGACTAGCGCTAGCACAGATACGCAGTATTTT. Translating it yields CASSFGTSASTDTQYF.

This clone was detected a few times. CDR3 protein: CASYSGGLNTGELFF. In nucleotides, the CDR3 is TGTGCCAGCTATAGCGGGGGCCTTAACACCGGGGAGCTGTTTTTT. V is TRBV2 and J is TRBJ2-2; 9 bases match TRBD2. Trimming removed 8 bases from V and 2 bases from J; junction bases left unmatched: 6. The germline V gene has CDR1 SNHLY and CDR2 FYNNEI. The CDR3 length is 15 residues.

The CDR3 protein is CASSQATSGGPGDEQYF. CDR3 coding DNA: TGCGCCAGCAGCCAAGCTACTAGCGGGGGGCCCGGGGACGAGCAGTACTTC. The chain combines TRBV4-1 with TRBJ2-7, with TRBD2 identical over 12 bases. The CDR3 runs 17 residues. The V and J ends lost 1 base and 5 bases, in that order; junction bases with no gene match: 9. CDR1 is MGHRA, CDR2 YSYEKL, per germline.

The chain joins TRBV28 to TRBJ1-5; the match to TRBD1 covers 8 bases. This CDR3 has 15 amino acids. Germline CDR1 reads MDHEN; CDR2 reads SYDVKM. V shed 7 bases and J 4 bases; nucleotides not matched to a gene: 9. DNA of the CDR3: TGTGCCAGCATCCAGGGGGCAGGGACGAATCAGCCCCAGCATTTT. Translation gives CASIQGAGTNQPQHF.

The chain uses TRBV6-6 and TRBJ2-5, with 7 bases identical to TRBD1. CDR3 length: 13 residues. Trimming cost V 6 bases and J 2 bases; bases outside gene matches: 3. Germline lookup yields CDR1 MNHNY and CDR2 SVGAGI (reference sequence). CDR3 sequence: CASRYRGQETQYF. DNA of the CDR3: TGTGCCAGCAGATACAGGGGACAAGAGACCCAGTACTTC.

The chain recombines TRBV9 with TRBJ2-3; 13 bases are a match to TRBD2. V trimming: 3 bases; J trimming: 4 bases; junction bases outside the gene matches: 8. Germline CDR1 SGDLS, CDR2 YYNGEE. The CDR3 extends over 17 amino acids. CDR3 sequence (DNA): TGTGCCAGCAGCGCCTTACTAGCGGGGGGGCTAGCAGATACGCAGTATTTT. The encoded protein is CASSALLAGGLADTQYF. Filled out from reference TRBV9 and TRBJ2-3, the complete variable domain reads DSGVTQTPKHLITATGQRVTLRCSPRSGDLSVYWYQQSLDQGLQFLIQYYNGEERAKGNILERFSAQQFPDLHSELNLSSLELGDSALYFCASSALLAGGLADTQYFGPGTRLTVL.

The chain recombines TRBV28 with TRBJ1-1, with D perhaps TRBD1 (6 bases). The CDR3 loop spans 14 amino acids. CDR1 and CDR2 from the germline V gene are MDHEN and SYDVKM. Trimming left V 8 bases short and J 0 bases short, with 13 bases between. The CDR3, as DNA: TGTGCCAGCTGGCACAGGGACATGAACACTGAAGCTTTCTTT. It yields the protein CASWHRDMNTEAFF.

The rearrangement joins TRBV27 to TRBJ1-1; D possibly corresponds to TRBD1 (6 bases). With 5 bases removed from V and 4 bases from J, the gap between germline ends came to 17 bases. This CDR3 is built from 15 residues. Per germline, CDR1 MNHEY and CDR2 SMNVEV (reference sequence). CDR3 nucleotide sequence: TGTGCCAGCAGTCCCACAGACAGGTACGCCACTGAAGCTTTCTTT. It codes for CASSPTDRYATEAFF.